This T cell receptor (beta chain) was profiled in a study of cytomegalovirus exposure and HLA in healthy donors. From germline, CDR1 is MDHEN and CDR2 SYDVKM. V lost 6 bases to trimming and J lost 4 bases, with 8 bases between them. The CDR3 has 12 amino acids. The PCR contained 60 Vbeta and 13 Jbeta primers. The protocol was immunoSEQ multiplex PCR, while the TCRdb copy is restricted to in-frame clones and leaves out a portion. The data show 100,000 to 150,000 clones, 60% to 80% seen once. The gene calls are TRBV28 and TRBJ2-3; perhaps TRBD2 as D (6 bases). The TCR comes from a male donor in good health and CMV-seronegative. The sequenced sample was PBMCs. DNA for the CDR3: TGTGCCAGCAGGGCTAGCGCAGATACGCAGTATTTT. Protein product: CASRASADTQYF.